The entry below gives a single TCR beta chain sequence along with its context. Its antigen is currently unknown. This sample stems from a study of CD4 T cells in relation to SARS-CoV-2 and coronaviruses. The CDR3 length is 14 residues. V gave up 6 bases and J gave up 3 bases, with 15 bases separating them. Germline V lookup: CDR1 MNHEY, CDR2 SVGAGI. Study findings and constraints: Memory recall responses, not primary responses primed in culture, are what the assay detects. Crossreactivity was assessed only for spike protein, not other viral proteins.

Before the COVID-19 pandemic, during about 2010-2019, CD4+ T cells were taken from unexposed donors. Uncultured naive and memory CD4+ T cells supplied DNA for deep TCR-beta sequencing. TCRdb's copy holds only in-frame clones and misses some; the assay was immunoSEQ multiplex PCR. The table shows around 56,000 clones, with more than 80% occurring only once. The specimen was memory CD4+ T cells from PBMCs. This clonotype was obtained from a human donor in good health. The rearrangement uses TRBV6-5 and TRBJ2-7; a weak D match, TRBD2 (5 bases). The CDR3 spells CASSNAGVGYEQYF. The CDR3 nucleotides are TGTGCCAGCAGCAACGCCGGGGTCGGCTACGAGCAGTACTTC.